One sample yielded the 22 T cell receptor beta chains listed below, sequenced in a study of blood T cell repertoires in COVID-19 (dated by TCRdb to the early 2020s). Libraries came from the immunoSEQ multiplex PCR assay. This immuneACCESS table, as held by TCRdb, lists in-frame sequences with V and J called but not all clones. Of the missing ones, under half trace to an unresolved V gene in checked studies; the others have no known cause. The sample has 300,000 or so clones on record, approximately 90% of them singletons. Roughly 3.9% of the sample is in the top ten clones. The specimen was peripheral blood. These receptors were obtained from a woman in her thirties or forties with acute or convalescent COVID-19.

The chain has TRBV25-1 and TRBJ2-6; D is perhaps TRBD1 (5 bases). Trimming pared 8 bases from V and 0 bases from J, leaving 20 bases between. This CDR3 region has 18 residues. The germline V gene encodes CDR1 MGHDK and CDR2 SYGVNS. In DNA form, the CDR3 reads TGTGCCAGCGTTACGCCAGGGCCGCCGAACTCTGGGGCCAACGTCCTGACTTTC. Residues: CASVTPGPPNSGANVLTF.

In nucleotides, the CDR3 is TGTGCCAGCAGTGATGGGCAGGGGATTACAGATACGCAGTATTTT. Translating it yields CASSDGQGITDTQYF. V is TRBV2 and J is TRBJ2-3; maybe TRBD1 (6 bases). The CDR3 totals 15 residues. Trimming took 3 bases from V and 3 from J, leaving 13 bases between them. CDR1 SNHLY and CDR2 FYNNEI come from the germline V gene.

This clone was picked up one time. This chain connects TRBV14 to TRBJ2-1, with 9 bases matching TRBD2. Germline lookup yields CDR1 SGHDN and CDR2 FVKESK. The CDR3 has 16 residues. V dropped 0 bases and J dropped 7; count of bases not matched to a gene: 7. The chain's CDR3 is CASSQDWAGGRNEQFF. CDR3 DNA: TGTGCCAGCAGCCAAGATTGGGCGGGGGGGCGGAATGAGCAGTTCTTC.

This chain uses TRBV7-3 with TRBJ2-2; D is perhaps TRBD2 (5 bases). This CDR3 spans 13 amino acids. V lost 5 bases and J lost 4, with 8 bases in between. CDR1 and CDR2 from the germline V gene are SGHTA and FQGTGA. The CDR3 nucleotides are TGTGCCAGCAGCCGCGGGTCCACCGGGGAGCTGTTTTTT. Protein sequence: CASSRGSTGELFF.

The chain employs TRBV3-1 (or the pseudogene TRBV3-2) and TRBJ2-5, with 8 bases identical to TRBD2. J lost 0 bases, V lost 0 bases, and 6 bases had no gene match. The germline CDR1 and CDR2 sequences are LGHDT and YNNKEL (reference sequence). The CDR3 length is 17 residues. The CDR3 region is CASSQDWGRGDQETQYF. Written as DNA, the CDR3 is TGTGCCAGCAGCCAAGATTGGGGGCGGGGGGACCAAGAGACCCAGTACTTC.

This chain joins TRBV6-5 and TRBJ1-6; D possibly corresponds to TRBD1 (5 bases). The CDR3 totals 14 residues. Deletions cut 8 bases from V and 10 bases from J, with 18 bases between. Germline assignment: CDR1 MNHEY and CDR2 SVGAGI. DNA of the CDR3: TGTGCCAGCTGCACCCGGGGGGTAGTGTCACCCCTCCACTTT. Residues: CASCTRGVVSPLHF.

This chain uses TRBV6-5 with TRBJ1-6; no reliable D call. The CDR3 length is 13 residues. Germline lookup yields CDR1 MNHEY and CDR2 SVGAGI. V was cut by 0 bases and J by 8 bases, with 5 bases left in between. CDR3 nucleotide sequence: TGTGCCAGCAGTTACTCCCGGTATTCACCCCTCCACTTT. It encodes CASSYSRYSPLHF.

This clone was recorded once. The CDR3 coding sequence is TGTGCCAGCAGTGAAACCGGGGAAGCTTTCTTT. As protein: CASSETGEAFF. The chain recombines TRBV6-1 with TRBJ1-1; D gene ambiguous. CDR1 MNHNS and CDR2 SASEGT come from the germline V gene. The CDR3 totals 11 residues. The V end was cut by 2 bases, the J end by 8 bases, with 6 bases between.

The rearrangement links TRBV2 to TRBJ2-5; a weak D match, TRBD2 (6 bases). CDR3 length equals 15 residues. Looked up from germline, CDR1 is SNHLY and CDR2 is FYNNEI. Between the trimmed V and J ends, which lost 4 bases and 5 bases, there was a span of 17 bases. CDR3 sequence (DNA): TGTGCCAGCAGTGGGGGGGACCACTACCGGGAGACCCAGTACTTC. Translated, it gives CASSGGDHYRETQYF.

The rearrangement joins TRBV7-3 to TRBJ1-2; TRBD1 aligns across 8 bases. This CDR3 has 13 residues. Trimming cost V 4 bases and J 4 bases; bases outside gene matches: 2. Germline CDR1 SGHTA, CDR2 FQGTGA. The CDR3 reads CASSSTGVYGYTF. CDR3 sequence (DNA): TGTGCCAGCAGCTCGACAGGGGTCTATGGCTACACCTTC.

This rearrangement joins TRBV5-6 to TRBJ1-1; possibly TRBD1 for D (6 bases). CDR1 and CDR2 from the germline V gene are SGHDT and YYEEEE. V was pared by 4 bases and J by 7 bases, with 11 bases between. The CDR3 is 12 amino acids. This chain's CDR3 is CASSLTGHEAFF. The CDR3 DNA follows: TGTGCCAGCAGCCTTACAGGGCATGAAGCTTTCTTT. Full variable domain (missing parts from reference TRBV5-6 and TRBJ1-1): DAGVTQSPTHLIKTRGQQVTLRCSPKSGHDTVSWYQQALGQGPQFIFQYYEEEERQRGNFPDRFSGHQFPNYSSELNVNALLLGDSALYLCASSLTGHEAFFGQGTRLTVV.

This CDR3 reads CAWSVFWTGYTSTDTQYF. The CDR3 DNA is TGTGCCTGGAGTGTTTTTTGGACAGGGTATACTAGCACAGATACGCAGTATTTT. The chain has TRBV30 and TRBJ2-3; TRBD1 agrees at 8 bases. V lost 0 bases to trimming and J lost 0 bases; unmatched junction nucleotides: 11. From germline, CDR1 is GTSNPN and CDR2 SVGIG (reference sequence). This CDR3 comprises 18 residues.

The CDR3 loop is CASSEAPGNPSPLHF. The DNA for the CDR3 is TGTGCCAGCAGTGAAGCGCCAGGGAATCCTTCACCCCTCCACTTT. This chain uses TRBV6-1 with TRBJ1-6, with D possibly being TRBD1 (5 bases). The CDR3 totals 15 residues. Germline V gene data show CDR1 as MNHNS and CDR2 as SASEGT. Trimming left V 0 bases short and J 9 bases short, with 12 bases between.

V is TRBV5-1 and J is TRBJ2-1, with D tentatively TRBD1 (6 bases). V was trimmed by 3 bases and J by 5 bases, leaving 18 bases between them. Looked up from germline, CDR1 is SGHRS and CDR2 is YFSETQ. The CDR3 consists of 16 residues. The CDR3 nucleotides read TGCGCCAGCAGCTCCGCCGGGGACACCTTTGACAATGAGCAGTTCTTC. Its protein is CASSSAGDTFDNEQFF.

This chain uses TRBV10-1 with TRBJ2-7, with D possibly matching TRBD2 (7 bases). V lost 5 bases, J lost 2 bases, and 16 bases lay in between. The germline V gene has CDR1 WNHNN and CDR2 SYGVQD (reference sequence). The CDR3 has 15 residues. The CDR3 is CASSHRGGRAYEQYV. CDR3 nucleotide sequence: TGCGCCAGCAGTCATAGGGGGGGGCGGGCCTACGAGCAGTACGTC.

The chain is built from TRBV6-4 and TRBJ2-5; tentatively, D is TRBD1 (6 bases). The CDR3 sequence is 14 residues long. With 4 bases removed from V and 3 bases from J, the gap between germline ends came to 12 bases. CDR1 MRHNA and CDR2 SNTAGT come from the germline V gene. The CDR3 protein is CASSARTVKETQYF. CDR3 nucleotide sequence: TGTGCCAGCAGTGCGAGGACAGTTAAAGAGACCCAGTACTTC.

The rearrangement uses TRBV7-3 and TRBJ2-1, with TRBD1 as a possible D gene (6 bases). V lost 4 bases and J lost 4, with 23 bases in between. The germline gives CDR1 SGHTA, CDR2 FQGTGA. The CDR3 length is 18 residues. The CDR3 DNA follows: TGTGCCAGCAGCTCGCGGGCCAGGGGCCAACTTGGATACAATGAGCAGTTCTTC. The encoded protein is CASSSRARGQLGYNEQFF.

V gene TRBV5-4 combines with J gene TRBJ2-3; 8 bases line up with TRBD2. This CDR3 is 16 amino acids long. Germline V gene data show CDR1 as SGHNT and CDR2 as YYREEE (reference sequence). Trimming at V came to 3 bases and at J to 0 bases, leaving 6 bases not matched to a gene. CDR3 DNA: TGTGCCAGCAGCTCGGTTAGCGGGGCTAGCACAGATACGCAGTATTTT. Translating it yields CASSSVSGASTDTQYF. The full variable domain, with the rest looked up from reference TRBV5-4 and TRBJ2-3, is ETGVTQSPTHLIKTRGQQVTLRCSSQSGHNTVSWYQQALGQGPQFIFQYYREEENGRGNFPPRFSGLQFPNYSSELNVNALELDDSALYLCASSSVSGASTDTQYFGPGTRLTVL.

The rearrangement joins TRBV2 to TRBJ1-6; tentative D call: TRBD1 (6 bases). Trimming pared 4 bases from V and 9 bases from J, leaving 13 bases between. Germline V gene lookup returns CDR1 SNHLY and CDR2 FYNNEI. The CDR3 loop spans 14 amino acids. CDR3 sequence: CASSGDRSTSPLHF. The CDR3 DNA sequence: TGTGCCAGCAGTGGTGACAGGTCTACTTCACCCCTCCACTTT.

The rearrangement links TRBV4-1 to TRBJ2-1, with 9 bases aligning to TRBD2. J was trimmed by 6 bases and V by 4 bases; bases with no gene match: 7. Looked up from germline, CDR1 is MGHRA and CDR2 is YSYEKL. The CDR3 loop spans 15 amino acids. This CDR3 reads CASSPRGGGPNEQFF. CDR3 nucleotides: TGCGCCAGCAGCCCCCGCGGGGGGGGCCCCAATGAGCAGTTCTTC.

The CDR3 region is CSGQLNTEAFF. As DNA, the CDR3 is TGCAGTGGACAGTTGAACACTGAAGCTTTCTTT. The rearrangement joins TRBV20-1 to TRBJ1-1, with a possible D match to TRBD1 (5 bases). The CDR3 is made up of 11 amino acids. Germline V lookup: CDR1 DFQATT, CDR2 SNEGSKA (reference sequence). Trimming cost V 7 bases and J 0 bases, with 6 bases left between them.

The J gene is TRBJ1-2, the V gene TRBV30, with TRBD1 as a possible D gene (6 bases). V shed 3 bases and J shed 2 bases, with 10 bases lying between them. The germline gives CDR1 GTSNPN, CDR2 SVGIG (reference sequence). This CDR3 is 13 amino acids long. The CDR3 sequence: CAWRGQMNYGYTF. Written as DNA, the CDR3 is TGTGCCTGGAGAGGACAGATGAACTATGGCTACACCTTC.